The TCR beta chain under discussion was sequenced for a study of cytomegalovirus exposure and HLA in healthy donors. Whole-study findings and limits: The tendency of first-cohort TCR clusters to co-occur in the roughly 120 validation repertoires was identified by a subsequent analysis. Cytomegalovirus status was reportedly diagnosed by the classifier with high sensitivity and specificity.

Profiled with immunoSEQ multiplex PCR; TCRdb holds only in-frame clones, not every one. The data hold some 150,000 clones, with more than 80% observed a single time. Remarks on this clone: What it binds is unknown.

This CDR3 is built from 17 residues. V was shortened by 5 bases and J by 0 bases, with 16 bases between the two germline ends. The germline V gene has CDR1 SNHLY and CDR2 FYNNEI. The receptor was isolated from a young woman in good health and CMV-seropositive. Sequenced sample: PBMCs. The chain couples TRBV2 to TRBJ2-2; a possible D gene is TRBD2 (5 bases). CDR3 in amino acids: CASSFPWTGPNTGELFF. The CDR3 DNA reads TGTGCCAGCAGTTTCCCCTGGACTGGACCGAACACCGGGGAGCTGTTTTTT.